The 18 T cell receptor beta chains below were found in one sample sequenced in a study of blood T cell repertoires in COVID-19 (dated by TCRdb to about 2020). The method behind the library was the immunoSEQ multiplex PCR assay. The clones in this table, taken by TCRdb from immuneACCESS, are in-frame only. Not every clone is retained; where verified, under half of the shortfall comes from an unresolved V gene, and the cause of the rest is unknown. Counted in this sample were around 40,000 clones; 75% to 85% of them appeared once. The top ten hold 9% to 10% of the sample. Sequences were obtained from peripheral blood. The receptors were sampled from a human donor in a cohort sampled during active COVID-19.

The chain joins TRBV5-6 to TRBJ1-2; D possibly corresponds to TRBD1 (5 bases). The CDR3 is 14 amino acids. The V and J ends lost 0 bases and 3 bases respectively, with 9 bases between them. Germline V lookup: CDR1 SGHDT, CDR2 YYEEEE. CDR3 nucleotide sequence: TGTGCCAGCAGCTTGGTGGGGCAGCACTATGGCTACACCTTC. This codes for CASSLVGQHYGYTF.

The count of this clone is one. The V and J genes are TRBV11-2 and TRBJ2-4; possible D gene TRBD2, 7 bases. The V and J ends lost 1 base and 2 bases respectively, with 15 bases between them. Per the germline V gene, CDR1 is SGHAT and CDR2 is FQNNGV. The CDR3 consists of 17 residues. This CDR3 reads CASSLGRGGASKNIQYF. CDR3 coding DNA: TGTGCCAGCAGCTTAGGTCGTGGGGGGGCGTCCAAAAACATTCAGTACTTC.

The chain uses TRBV27 and TRBJ2-7, with 9 bases lining up with TRBD1. Germline V gene data show CDR1 as MNHEY and CDR2 as SMNVEV (reference sequence). This CDR3 comprises 16 residues. Trimming cost V 2 bases and J 6 bases; bases outside gene matches: 11. CDR3 loop: CASSLTGTGPDLEQYF. DNA of the CDR3: TGTGCCAGCAGTTTAACCGGGACAGGGCCTGACCTCGAGCAGTACTTC.

This rearrangement joins TRBV5-6 to TRBJ1-1; TRBD1 might be the D (5 bases). The CDR3 loop spans 14 amino acids. With 0 bases removed from V and 8 bases from J, the gap between germline ends came to 14 bases. Germline assignment: CDR1 SGHDT and CDR2 YYEEEE. DNA for the CDR3: TGTGCCAGCAGCTTGGATTCGAGCAGGGCCGAAGCTTTCTTT. Translated: CASSLDSSRAEAFF.

This chain uses TRBV7-2 with TRBJ2-1; TRBD2 aligns across 9 bases. The CDR3 spans 15 residues. Germline V CDR1 and CDR2: SGHTA, FQGNSA. The V gene end was trimmed by 5 bases and the J gene end by 9 bases; junction bases not matched to a gene: 11. The CDR3 protein is CASSKGISGSGEQFF. CDR3 DNA: TGTGCCAGCAGCAAAGGAATTAGCGGGAGCGGTGAGCAGTTCTTC.

This chain connects TRBV11-2 to TRBJ2-7; possibly TRBD2 for D (6 bases). V was clipped by 1 base and J by 2 bases, with 12 bases between them. The CDR3 is made up of 15 amino acids. Germline CDR1 is SGHAT and CDR2 is FQNNGV. CDR3 coding DNA: TGTGCCAGCAGCTTAGGGGCTCGGGAGCCCTACGAGCAGTACTTC. Its translation is CASSLGAREPYEQYF.

The chain employs TRBV20-1 and TRBJ2-7; D is ambiguous. This CDR3 spans 11 amino acids. Germline V gene data show CDR1 as DFQATT and CDR2 as SNEGSKA (reference sequence). V lost 3 bases and J 4 bases, leaving 7 bases between the germline ends. The CDR3 reads CSASSVYEQYF. The DNA of the CDR3 is TGCAGTGCTAGTTCCGTTTACGAGCAGTACTTC.

This rearrangement joins TRBV5-1 to TRBJ1-4; 9 bases match TRBD1. Trimming at V came to 3 bases and at J to 5 bases, leaving 5 bases not matched to a gene. This CDR3 contains 15 residues. CDR1 and CDR2 (germline): SGHRS, YFSETQ. CDR3 nucleotides: TGCGCCAGCAGCTCAGGGACAGGGCTAAATGAAAAACTGTTTTTT. Translated: CASSSGTGLNEKLFF.

The chain combines TRBV7-8 with TRBJ2-1; D remains ambiguous. Trimming pared 7 bases from V and 1 base from J, leaving 20 bases between. The germline CDR1 and CDR2 sequences are SGHVS and FQNEAQ. The CDR3 runs 17 residues. CDR3 in amino acids: CASMSLPSHSSYNEQFF. CDR3 nucleotides: TGTGCCAGCATGTCACTGCCCTCCCATTCTTCCTACAATGAGCAGTTCTTC.

V is TRBV30 and J is TRBJ2-6, with a weak D call TRBD1 (5 bases). The CDR3 sequence is 14 residues long. Germline CDR1 reads GTSNPN; CDR2 reads SVGIG (reference sequence). CDR3 sequence (DNA): TGTGCTTTCGCCAGGGTGCAAGGGGCCAACGTCCTGACTTTC. Translation: CAFARVQGANVLTF.

This chain uses TRBV6-2 or TRBV6-3 with TRBJ1-2; tentative D call: TRBD1 (6 bases). V shed 5 bases and J shed 4 bases, with 11 bases lying between them. CDR3 length: 13 residues. Per the germline V gene, CDR1 is MNHEY and CDR2 is SVGEGT. CDR3 in DNA: TGTGCCAGCAGTCCAACAGGGCTCTATGGCTACACCTTC. This translates into CASSPTGLYGYTF.

This chain connects TRBV6-5 to TRBJ2-7; perhaps TRBD1 as D (6 bases). This CDR3 comprises 14 residues. V lost 6 bases, J lost 2 bases, and 14 bases lay in between. The germline gives CDR1 MNHEY, CDR2 SVGAGI. In DNA form, the CDR3 reads TGTGCCAGCAGCTCAGGACAGTTACCCTACGAGCAGTACTTC. This gives the protein CASSSGQLPYEQYF.

V and J are TRBV27 and TRBJ2-2; the D gene is possibly TRBD1 (6 bases). This CDR3 contains 14 residues. Trimming removed 6 bases at V and 4 bases at J, with 12 bases between. The germline gives CDR1 MNHEY, CDR2 SMNVEV (reference sequence). The CDR3 DNA sequence: TGTGCCAGCAGAGAGGGACACGTCACCGGGGAGCTGTTTTTT. Amino acid sequence: CASREGHVTGELFF.

The V call is TRBV25-1, the J call TRBJ1-2; 11 bases are a match to TRBD1. The CDR3 consists of 14 residues. Germline trimming cut 3 bases from V and 14 bases from J; bases unmatched to any gene: 11. From germline, CDR1 is MGHDK and CDR2 SYGVNS. CDR3 nucleotides: TGTGCCAGCAGTGACTTCGGGACAGGGGGGAAGCAGACCTTC. This translates into CASSDFGTGGKQTF.

V and J are TRBV6-2 or TRBV6-3 and TRBJ2-7; 9 bases fit TRBD1. The CDR3 spans 16 residues. CDR1 is MNHEY, CDR2 SVGEGT, per germline. V lost 2 bases to trimming and J lost 1 base; unmatched junction nucleotides: 6. The CDR3 bases are TGTGCCAGCAGTTACGTACCCGGGACAGGGTCCTACGAGCAGTACTTC. Residues: CASSYVPGTGSYEQYF.

The rearrangement joins TRBV5-1 to TRBJ2-1, with TRBD1 as a possible D gene (5 bases). V lost 4 bases and J 9 bases, leaving 11 bases between the germline ends. CDR1 and CDR2 (germline): SGHRS, YFSETQ. The CDR3 runs to 12 residues. The DNA of the CDR3 is TGCGCCAGCAGCCCTGAAGGGGTTGAGCAGTTCTTC. Translation gives CASSPEGVEQFF.

The chain has TRBV10-3 and TRBJ2-1; the match to TRBD2 covers 10 bases. V shed 0 bases and J 7 bases; nucleotides not matched to a gene: 3. Germline lookup yields CDR1 ENHRY and CDR2 SYGVKD. This CDR3 spans 15 amino acids. CDR3 bases: TGTGCCATCAGTGAGTCTGGACTAGCGGTAAATGAGCAGTTCTTC. It yields the protein CAISESGLAVNEQFF.

This chain's CDR3 is CASSYTSGSTDTQYF. The CDR3 nucleotides are TGTGCCAGCAGCTACACTAGCGGGAGTACAGATACGCAGTATTTT. The V and J genes are TRBV9 and TRBJ2-3; TRBD2 agrees at 11 bases. The CDR3 has 15 residues. V dropped 4 bases and J dropped 3; count of bases not matched to a gene: 4. The germline CDR1 and CDR2 sequences are SGDLS and YYNGEE.